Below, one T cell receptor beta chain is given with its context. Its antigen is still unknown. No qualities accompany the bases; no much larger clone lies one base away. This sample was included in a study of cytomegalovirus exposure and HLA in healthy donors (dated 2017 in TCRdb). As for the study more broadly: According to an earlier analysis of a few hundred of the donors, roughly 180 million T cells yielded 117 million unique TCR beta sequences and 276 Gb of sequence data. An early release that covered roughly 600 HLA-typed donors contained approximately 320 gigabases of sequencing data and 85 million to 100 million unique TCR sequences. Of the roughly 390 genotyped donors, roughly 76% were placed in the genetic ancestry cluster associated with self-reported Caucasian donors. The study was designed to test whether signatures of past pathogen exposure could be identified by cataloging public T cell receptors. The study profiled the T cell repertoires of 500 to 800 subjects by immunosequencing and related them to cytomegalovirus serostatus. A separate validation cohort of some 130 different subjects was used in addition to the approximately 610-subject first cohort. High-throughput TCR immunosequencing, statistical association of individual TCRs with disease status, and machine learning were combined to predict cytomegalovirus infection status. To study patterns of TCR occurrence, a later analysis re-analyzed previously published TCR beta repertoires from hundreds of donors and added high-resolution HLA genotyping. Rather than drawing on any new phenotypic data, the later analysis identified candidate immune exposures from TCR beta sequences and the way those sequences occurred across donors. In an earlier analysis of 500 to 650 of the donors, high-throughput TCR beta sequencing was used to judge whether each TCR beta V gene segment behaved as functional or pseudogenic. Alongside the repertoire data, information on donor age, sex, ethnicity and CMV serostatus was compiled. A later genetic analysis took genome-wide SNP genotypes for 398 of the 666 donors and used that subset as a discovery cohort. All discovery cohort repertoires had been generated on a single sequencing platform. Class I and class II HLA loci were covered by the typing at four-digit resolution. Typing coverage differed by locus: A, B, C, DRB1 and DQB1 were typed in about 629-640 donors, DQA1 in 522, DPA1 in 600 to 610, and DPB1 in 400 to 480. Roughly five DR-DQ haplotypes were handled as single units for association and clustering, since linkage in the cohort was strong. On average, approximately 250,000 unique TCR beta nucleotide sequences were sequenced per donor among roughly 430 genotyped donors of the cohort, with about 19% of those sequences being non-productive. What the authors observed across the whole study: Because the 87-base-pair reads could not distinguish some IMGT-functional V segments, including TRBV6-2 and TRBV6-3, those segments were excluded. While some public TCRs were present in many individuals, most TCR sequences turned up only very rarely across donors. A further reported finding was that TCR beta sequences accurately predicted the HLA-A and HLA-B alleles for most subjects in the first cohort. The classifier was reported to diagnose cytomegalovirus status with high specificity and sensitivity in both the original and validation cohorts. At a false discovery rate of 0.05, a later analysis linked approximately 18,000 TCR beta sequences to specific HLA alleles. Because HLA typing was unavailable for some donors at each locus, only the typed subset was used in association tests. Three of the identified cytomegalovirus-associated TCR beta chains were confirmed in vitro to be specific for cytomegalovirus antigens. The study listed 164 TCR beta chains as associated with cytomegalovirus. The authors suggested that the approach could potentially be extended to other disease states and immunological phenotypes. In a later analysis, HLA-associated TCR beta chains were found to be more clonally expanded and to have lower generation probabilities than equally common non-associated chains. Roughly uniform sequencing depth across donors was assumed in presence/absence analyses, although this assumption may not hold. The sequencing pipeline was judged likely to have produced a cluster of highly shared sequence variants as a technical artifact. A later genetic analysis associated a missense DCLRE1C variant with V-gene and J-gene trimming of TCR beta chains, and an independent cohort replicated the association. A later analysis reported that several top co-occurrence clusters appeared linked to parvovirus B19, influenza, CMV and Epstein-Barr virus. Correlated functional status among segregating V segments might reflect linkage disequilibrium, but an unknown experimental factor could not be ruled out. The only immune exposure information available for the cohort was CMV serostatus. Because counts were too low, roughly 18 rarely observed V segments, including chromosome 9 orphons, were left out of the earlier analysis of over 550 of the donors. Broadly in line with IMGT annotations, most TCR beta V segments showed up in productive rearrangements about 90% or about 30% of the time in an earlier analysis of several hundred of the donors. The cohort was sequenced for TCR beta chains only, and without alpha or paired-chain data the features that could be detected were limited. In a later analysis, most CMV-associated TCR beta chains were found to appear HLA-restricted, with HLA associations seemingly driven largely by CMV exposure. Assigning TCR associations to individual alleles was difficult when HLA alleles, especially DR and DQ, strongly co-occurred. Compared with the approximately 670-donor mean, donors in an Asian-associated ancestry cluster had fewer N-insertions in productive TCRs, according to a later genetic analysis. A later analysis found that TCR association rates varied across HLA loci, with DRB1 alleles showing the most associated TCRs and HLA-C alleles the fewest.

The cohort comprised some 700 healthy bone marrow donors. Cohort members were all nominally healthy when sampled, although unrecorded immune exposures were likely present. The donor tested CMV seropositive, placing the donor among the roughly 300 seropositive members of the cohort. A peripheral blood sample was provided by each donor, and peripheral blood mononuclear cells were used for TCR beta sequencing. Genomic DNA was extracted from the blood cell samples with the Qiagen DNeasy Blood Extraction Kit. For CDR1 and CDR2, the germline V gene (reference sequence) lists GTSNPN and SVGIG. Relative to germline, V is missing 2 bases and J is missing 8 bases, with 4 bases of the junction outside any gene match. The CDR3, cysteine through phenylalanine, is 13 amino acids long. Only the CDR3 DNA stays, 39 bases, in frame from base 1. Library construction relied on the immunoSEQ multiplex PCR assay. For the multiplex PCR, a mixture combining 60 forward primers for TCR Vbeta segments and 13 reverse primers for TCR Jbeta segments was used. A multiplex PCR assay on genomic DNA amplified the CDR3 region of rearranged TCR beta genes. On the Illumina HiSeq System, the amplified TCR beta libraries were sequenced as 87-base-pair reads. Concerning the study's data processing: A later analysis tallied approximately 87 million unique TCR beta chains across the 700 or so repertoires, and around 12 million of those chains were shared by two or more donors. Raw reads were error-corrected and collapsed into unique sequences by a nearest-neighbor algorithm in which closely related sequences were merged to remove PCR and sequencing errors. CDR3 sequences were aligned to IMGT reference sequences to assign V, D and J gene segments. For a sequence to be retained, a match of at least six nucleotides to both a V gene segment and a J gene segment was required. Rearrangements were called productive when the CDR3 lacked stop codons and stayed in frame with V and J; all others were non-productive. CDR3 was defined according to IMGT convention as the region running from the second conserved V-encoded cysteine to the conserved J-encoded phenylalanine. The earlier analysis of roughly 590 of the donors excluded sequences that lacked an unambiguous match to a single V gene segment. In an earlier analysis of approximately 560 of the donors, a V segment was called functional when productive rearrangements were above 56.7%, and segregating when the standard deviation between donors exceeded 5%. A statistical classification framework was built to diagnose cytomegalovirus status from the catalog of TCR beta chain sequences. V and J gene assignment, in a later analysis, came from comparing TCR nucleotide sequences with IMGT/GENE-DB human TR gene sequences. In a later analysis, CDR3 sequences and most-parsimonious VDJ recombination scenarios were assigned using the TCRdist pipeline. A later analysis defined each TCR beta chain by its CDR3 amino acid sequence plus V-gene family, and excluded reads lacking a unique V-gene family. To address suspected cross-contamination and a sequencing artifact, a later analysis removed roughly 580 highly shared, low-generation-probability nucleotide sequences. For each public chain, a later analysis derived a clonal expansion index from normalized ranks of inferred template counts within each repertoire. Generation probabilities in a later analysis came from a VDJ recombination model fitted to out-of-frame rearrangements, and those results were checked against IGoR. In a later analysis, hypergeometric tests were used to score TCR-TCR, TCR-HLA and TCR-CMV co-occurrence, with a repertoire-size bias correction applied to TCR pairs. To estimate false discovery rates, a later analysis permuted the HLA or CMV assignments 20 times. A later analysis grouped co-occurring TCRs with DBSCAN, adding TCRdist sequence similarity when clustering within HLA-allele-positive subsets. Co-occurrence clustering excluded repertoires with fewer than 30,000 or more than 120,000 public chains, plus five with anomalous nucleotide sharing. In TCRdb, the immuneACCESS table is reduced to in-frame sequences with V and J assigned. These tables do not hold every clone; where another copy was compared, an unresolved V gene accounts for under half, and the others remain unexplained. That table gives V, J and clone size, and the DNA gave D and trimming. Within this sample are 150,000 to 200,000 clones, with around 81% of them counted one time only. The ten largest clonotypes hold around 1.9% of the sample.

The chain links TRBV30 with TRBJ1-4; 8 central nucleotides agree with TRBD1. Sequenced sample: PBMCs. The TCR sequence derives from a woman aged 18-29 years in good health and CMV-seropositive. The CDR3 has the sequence CAWSSDREEKLFF. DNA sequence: TGTGCCTGGAGTTCGGACAGGGAGGAAAAACTGTTTTTT.